Described below is a single T cell receptor beta chain sequence and its context. Its antigen is as yet unknown. The data derive from a study of T cells in Graves' hyperthyroidism and ophthalmopathy. Notes on the study in general: Most clonotypes expanded in thyroid above 0.001 were likewise present in blood.

Absent ophthalmopathy progression within 18 months defined stable Graves' hyperthyroidism. Newly diagnosed patients aged 18 to 65 had hyperthyroidism of under 2 months' duration. Amplified regions were TCR beta CDR3 sequences from RNA transcripts. TCR CDR3 underwent first-round RT-PCR with the HTBI primer set. TCRdb redid the calling of the multiplex PCR reads with MiXCR, one entry per CDR3 protein. Here the sample spans some 460,000 distinct CDR3 sequences, 15% to 19% being singletons. The germline CDR1 and CDR2 sequences are DFQATT and SNEGSKA (reference sequence). V was shortened by 3 bases and J by 2 bases, with 7 bases between the two germline ends. The CDR3 consists of 12 residues.

The sample was blood. The chain combines TRBV20-1 with TRBJ2-5, with D unclear. The receptor's source is a young woman with Graves' hyperthyroidism. The CDR3 loop reads CSASPKQETQYF. CDR3 sequence (DNA): TGCAGTGCTAGTCCAAAGCAAGAGACCCAGTACTTC.